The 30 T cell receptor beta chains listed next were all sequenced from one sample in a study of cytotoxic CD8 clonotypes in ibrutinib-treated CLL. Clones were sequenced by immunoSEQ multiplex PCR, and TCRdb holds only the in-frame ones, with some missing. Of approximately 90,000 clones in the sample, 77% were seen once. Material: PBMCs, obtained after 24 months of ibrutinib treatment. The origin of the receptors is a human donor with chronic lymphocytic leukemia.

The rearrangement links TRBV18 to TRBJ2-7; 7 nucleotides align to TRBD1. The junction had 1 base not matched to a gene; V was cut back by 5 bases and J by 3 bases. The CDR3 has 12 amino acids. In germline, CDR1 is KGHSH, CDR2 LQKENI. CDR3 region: CASSAGGYEQYF. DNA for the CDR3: TGTGCCAGCTCAGCAGGGGGCTACGAGCAGTACTTC.

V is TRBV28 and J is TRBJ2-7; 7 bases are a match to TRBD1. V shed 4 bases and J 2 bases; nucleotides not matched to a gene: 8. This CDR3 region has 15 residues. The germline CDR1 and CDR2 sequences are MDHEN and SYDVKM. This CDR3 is CASSSQQGNAYEQYF. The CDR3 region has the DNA TGTGCCAGCAGTTCACAACAGGGGAACGCCTACGAGCAGTACTTC.

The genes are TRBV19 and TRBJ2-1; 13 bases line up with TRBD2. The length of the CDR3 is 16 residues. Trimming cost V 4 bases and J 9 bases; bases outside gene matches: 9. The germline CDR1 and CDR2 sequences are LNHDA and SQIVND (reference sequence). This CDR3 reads CASSTTSGRAISEQFF. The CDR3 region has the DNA TGTGCCAGTAGTACCACTAGCGGGAGGGCAATCAGTGAGCAGTTCTTC.

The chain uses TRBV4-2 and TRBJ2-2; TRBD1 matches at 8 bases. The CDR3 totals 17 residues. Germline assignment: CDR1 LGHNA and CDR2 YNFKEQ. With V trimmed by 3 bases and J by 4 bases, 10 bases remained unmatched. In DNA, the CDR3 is TGTGCCAGCAGCCAGGATGTCCAGGGGGCCCGCACCGGGGAGCTGTTTTTT. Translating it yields CASSQDVQGARTGELFF.

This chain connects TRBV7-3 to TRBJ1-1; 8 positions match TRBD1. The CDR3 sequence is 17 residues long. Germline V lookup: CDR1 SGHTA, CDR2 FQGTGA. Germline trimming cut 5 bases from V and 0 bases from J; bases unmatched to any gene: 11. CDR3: CASSRRQGAPLNTEAFF. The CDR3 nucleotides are TGTGCCAGCAGCCGCCGTCAGGGGGCCCCACTGAACACTGAAGCTTTCTTT.

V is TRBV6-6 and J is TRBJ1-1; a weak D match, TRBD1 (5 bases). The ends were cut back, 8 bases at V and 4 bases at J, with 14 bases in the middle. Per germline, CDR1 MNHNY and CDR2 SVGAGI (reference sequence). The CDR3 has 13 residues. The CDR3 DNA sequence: TGTGCCAGCTCCGTGGGGGTCGGCACTGAAGCTTTCTTT. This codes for CASSVGVGTEAFF.

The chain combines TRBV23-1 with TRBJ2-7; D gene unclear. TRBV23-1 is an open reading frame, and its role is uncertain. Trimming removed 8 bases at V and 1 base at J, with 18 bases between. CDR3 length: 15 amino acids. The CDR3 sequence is CASRLAKGESYEQYF. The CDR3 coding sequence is TGCGCCAGCCGCCTGGCGAAGGGCGAATCCTACGAGCAGTACTTC.

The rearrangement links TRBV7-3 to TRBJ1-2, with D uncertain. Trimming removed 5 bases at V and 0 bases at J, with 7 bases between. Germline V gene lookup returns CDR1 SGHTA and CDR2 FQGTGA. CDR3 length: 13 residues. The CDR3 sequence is CASSPEANYGYTF. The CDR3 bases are TGTGCCAGCAGCCCGGAGGCTAACTATGGCTACACCTTC.

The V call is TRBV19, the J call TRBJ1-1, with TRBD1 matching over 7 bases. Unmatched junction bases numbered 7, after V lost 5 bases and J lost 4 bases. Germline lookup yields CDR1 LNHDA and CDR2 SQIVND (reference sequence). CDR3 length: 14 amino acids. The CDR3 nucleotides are TGTGCCAGTAGTCTACAGACAGGGTTCACTGAAGCTTTCTTT. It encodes CASSLQTGFTEAFF.

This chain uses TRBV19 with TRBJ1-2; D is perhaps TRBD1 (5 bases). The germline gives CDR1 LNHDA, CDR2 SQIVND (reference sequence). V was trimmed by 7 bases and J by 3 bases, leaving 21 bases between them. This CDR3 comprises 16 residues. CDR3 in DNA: TGTGCCAGTACCCCACTGAGCGGCAGGGCGGACTATGGCTACACCTTC. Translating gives CASTPLSGRADYGYTF. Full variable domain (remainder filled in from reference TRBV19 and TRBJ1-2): DGGITQSPKYLFRKEGQNVTLSCEQNLNHDAMYWYRQDPGQGLRLIYYSQIVNDFQKGDIAEGYSVSREKKESFPLTVTSAQKNPTAFYLCASTPLSGRADYGYTFGSGTRLTVV.

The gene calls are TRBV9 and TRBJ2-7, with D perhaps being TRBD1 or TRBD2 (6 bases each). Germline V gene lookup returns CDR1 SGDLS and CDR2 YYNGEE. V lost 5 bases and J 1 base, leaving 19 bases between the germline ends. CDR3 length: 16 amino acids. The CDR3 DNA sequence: TGTGCCAGCAGTTTATTCATCGGGGGCATGTCCTACGAGCAGTACTTC. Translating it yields CASSLFIGGMSYEQYF.

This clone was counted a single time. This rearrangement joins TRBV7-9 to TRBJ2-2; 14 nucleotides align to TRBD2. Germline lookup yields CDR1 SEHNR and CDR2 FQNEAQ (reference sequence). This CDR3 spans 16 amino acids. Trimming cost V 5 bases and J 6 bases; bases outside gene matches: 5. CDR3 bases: TGTGCCAGCAGCCTCGGACTAGCGGGGGGTCCCGGGGAGCTGTTTTTT. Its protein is CASSLGLAGGPGELFF.

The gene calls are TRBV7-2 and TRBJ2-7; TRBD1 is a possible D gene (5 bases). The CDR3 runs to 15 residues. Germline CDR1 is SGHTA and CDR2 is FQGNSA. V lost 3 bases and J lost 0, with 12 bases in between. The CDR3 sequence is CASSFLADSSYEQYF. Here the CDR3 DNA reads TGTGCCAGCAGCTTCCTGGCCGACAGCTCCTACGAGCAGTACTTC.

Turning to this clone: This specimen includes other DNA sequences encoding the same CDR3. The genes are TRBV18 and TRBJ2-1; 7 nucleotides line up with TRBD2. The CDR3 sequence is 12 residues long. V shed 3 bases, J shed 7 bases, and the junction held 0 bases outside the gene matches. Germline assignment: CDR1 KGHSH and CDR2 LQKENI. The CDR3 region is CASSPGGNEQFF. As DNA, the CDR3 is TGTGCCAGCTCACCGGGAGGGAATGAGCAGTTCTTC.

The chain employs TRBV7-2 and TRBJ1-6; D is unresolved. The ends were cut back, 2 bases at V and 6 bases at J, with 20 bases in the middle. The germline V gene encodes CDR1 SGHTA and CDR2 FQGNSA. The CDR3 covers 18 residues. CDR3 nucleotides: TGTGCCAGCAGCTTACAGAAGGCACACAATCGGGGTAATTCACCCCTCCACTTT. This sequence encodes CASSLQKAHNRGNSPLHF.

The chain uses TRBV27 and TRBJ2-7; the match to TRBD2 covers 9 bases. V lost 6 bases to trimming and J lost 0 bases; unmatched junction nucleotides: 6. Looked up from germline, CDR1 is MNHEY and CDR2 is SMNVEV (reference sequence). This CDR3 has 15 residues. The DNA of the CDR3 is TGTGCCAGCAGGCTTAGCGGGAGCCTCTCCTACGAGCAGTACTTC. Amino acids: CASRLSGSLSYEQYF.

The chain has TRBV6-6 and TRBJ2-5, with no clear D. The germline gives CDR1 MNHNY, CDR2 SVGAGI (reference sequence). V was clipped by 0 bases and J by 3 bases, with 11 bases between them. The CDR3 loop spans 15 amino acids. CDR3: CASSYSMVRKETQYF. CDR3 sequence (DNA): TGTGCCAGCAGTTACTCGATGGTTAGAAAAGAGACCCAGTACTTC.

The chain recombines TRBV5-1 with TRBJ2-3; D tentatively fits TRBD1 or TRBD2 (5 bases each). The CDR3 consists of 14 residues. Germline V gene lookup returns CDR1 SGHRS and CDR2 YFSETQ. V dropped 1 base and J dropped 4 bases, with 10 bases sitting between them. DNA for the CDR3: TGCGCCAGCAGCTTGTATGGGGACGCAGATACGCAGTATTTT. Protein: CASSLYGDADTQYF. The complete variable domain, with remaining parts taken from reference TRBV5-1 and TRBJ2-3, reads KAGVTQTPRYLIKTRGQQVTLSCSPISGHRSVSWYQQTPGQGLQFLFEYFSETQRNKGNFPGRFSGRQFSNSRSEMNVSTLELGDSALYLCASSLYGDADTQYFGPGTRLTVL.

In DNA form, the CDR3 reads TGCGCCAGCAGCTTGGGCTACACAGATACGCAGTATTTT. This gives the protein CASSLGYTDTQYF. The chain combines TRBV5-1 with TRBJ2-3, with no clear D. The CDR3 has 13 amino acids. The germline gives CDR1 SGHRS, CDR2 YFSETQ. V was clipped by 0 bases and J by 2 bases, with 4 bases between them.

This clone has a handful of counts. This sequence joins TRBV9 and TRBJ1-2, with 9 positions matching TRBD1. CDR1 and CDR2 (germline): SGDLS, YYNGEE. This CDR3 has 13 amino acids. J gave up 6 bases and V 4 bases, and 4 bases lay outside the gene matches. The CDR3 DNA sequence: TGTGCCAGCAGCCGGGACAGGGTCAATGGCTACACCTTC. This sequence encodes CASSRDRVNGYTF.

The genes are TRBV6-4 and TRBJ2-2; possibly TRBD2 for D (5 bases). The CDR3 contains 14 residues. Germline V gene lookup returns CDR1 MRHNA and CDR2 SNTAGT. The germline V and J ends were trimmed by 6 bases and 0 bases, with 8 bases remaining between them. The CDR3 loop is CASREGPNTGELFF. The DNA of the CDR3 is TGTGCCAGCAGAGAGGGCCCGAACACCGGGGAGCTGTTTTTT.

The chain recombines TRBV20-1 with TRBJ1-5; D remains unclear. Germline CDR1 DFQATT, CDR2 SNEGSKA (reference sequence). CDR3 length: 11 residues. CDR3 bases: TGCAGCCCACGGAGCAATCAGCCCCAGCATTTT. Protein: CSPRSNQPQHF.

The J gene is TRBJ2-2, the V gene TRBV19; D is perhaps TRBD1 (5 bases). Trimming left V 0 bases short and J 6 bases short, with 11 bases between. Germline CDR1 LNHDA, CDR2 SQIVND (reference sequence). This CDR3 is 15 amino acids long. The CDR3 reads CASSIEGRAAGELFF. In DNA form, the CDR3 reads TGTGCCAGTAGTATAGAGGGCAGGGCGGCCGGGGAGCTGTTTTTT.

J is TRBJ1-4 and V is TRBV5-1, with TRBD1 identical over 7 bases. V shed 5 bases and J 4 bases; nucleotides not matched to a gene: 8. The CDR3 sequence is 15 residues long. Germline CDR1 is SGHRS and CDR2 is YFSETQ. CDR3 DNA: TGCGCCAGCAGTTCCCGACAGGGCCTTAATGAAAAACTGTTTTTT. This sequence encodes CASSSRQGLNEKLFF.

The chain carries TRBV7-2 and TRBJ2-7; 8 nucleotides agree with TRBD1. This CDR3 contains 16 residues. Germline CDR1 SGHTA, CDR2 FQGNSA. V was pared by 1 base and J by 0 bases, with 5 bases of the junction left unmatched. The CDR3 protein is CASSLVSTGGSYEQYF. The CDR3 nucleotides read TGTGCCAGCAGCTTAGTATCTACAGGGGGCTCCTACGAGCAGTACTTC.

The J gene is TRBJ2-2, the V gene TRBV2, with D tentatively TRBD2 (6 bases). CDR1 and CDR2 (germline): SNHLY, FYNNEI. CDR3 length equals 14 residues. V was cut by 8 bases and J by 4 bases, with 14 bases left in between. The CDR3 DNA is TGTGCCAGCGGAGCCGGGAGCCTCACCGGGGAGCTGTTTTTT. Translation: CASGAGSLTGELFF.

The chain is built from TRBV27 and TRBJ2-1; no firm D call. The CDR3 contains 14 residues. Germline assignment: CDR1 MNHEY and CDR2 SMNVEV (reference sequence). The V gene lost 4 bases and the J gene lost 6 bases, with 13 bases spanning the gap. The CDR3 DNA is TGTGCCAGCAGTTCAAGACTCACCGTCAATGAGCAGTTCTTC. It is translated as CASSSRLTVNEQFF.

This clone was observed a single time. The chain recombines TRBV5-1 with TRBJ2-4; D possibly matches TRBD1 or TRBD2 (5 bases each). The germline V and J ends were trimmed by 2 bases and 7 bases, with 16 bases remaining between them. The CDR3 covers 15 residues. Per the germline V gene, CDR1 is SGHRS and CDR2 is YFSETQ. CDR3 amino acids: CASSFQLRGSNIQYF. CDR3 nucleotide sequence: TGCGCCAGCAGCTTTCAGCTTCGGGGCTCTAACATTCAGTACTTC.

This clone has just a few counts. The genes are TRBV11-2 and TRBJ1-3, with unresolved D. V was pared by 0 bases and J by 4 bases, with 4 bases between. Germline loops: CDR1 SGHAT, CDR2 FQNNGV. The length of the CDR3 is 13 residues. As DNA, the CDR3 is TGTGCCAGCAGCTTAGATGGGGGAAACACCATATATTTT. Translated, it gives CASSLDGGNTIYF.

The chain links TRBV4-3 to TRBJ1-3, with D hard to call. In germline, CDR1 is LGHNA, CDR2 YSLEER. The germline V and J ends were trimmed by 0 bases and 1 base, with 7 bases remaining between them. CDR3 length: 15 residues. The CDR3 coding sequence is TGCGCCAGCAGCCAAGAACCTGGGTCTGGAAACACCATATATTTT. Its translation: CASSQEPGSGNTIYF.